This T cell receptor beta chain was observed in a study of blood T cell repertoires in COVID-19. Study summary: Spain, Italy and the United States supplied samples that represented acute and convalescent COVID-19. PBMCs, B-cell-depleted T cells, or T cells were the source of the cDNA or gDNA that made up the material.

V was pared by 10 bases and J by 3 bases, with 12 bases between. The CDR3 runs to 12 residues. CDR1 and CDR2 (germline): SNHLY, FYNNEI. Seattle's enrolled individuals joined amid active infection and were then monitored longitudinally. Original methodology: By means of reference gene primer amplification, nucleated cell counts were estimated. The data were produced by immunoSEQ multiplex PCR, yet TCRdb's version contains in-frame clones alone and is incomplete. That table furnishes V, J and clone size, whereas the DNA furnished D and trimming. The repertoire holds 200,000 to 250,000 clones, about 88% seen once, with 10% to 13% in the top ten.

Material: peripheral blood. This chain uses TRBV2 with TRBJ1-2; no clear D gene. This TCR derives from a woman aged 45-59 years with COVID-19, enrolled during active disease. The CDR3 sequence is CATPEQYYGYTF. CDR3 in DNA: TGTGCCACGCCCGAACAGTACTATGGCTACACCTTC.